This entry describes one TCR beta chain. Only a few counts were recorded for this clonotype. The target of this receptor is not known. No base qualities exist here, and no much larger clone lies one base off it. The entry originates in a study of early T cells in non-severe SARS-CoV-2 infection (TCRdb year 2021). For the wider study: Because TCR sequencing was done on bulk RNA from unsorted whole blood, the alpha and beta chains could not be paired.

This was a case-control study nested in a cohort of healthcare workers in London, UK, who had nasopharyngeal swab PCR tests and blood samples taken every week. Healthcare workers were enrolled in the week of the UK lockdown, from 23 to 31 March 2020, and were followed every week for up to roughly 15 weeks. The CDR3 measures 13 amino acids from cysteine to phenylalanine. Only CDR3 DNA remains: 39 bases, in frame from the first base. At the junction V is shortened by 5 bases and J by 6 bases, with 11 bases in between. CDR1 and CDR2 are read off the germline V gene as WSHSY and SAAADI. Libraries were prepared through 5' RACE. TCRdb shows the sequencer as NextSeq 500. The TCR library protocol attached unique molecular identifiers to individual cDNA molecules to correct for sequencing error and PCR bias. TCR alpha and beta chains were both sequenced, and the abundances of alpha and beta sequences in each sample were closely correlated with each other. The source study handled its data this way. V gene, J gene and CDR3 annotation of TCR sequences was performed with Decombinator V4. TCRs were defined as expanded if a significant change between any two time points was detected under a Poisson model with p below 0.0001. TCR abundances were normalised to the total number of TCRs sequenced per sample and were expressed as counts per million. TRAV1-2 paired with TRAJ12, TRAJ20 or TRAJ33 defined MAIT TCRs, while TRAV10 paired with TRAJ18 defined iNKT TCRs. VDJdb, accessed on 1 November 2021, was searched for TCRs annotated for CMV, EBV and SARS-CoV-2, and TCRs annotated for more than one antigen were excluded. TCRdb trimmed public reads at Q25 via fastp, called clones via MiXCR and kept in-frame beta chains. Each record represents a unique CDR3 protein, reported with the most common genes and DNA among its rows. The V and J calls were determined by TCRdb, not by the authors. Present in this sample are approximately 76,000 distinct CDR3 sequences, around 13% of which were seen just once. The ten largest clones add up to around 1.3% of the sample.

The full study reports these points: VDJdb matching was skewed toward anti-spike CD8 responses and likely underestimated virus-specific expansions, missing private and CD4 specificities.

This TCR came from an adult who was a healthcare worker with PCR-confirmed SARS-CoV-2 infection or an uninfected control (not recorded which). The chain was built from TRBV10-2 and TRBJ1-5; the best D guess is TRBD1, with 6 bases matching. The sequenced sample consisted of whole blood. The CDR3 in this case is CASSQGSGQPQHF. The bases are TGCGCCAGCAGTCAGGGGTCGGGTCAGCCCCAGCATTTT.